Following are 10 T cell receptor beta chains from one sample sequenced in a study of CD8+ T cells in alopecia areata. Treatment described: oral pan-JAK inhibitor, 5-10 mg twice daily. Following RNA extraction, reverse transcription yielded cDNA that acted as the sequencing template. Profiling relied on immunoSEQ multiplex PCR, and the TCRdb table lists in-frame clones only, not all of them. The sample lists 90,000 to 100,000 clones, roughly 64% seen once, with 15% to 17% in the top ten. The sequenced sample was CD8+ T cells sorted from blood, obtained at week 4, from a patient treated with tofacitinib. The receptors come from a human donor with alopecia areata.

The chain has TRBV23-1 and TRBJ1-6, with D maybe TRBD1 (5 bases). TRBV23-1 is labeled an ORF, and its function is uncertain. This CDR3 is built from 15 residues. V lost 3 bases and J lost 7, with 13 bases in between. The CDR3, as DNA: TGCGCCAGCAGTCATCGGACGACAGCAAATTCACCCCTCCACTTT. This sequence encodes CASSHRTTANSPLHF.

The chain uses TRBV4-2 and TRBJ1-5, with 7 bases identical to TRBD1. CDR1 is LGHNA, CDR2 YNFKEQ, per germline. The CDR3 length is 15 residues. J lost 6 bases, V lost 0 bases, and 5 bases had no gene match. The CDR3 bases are TGTGCCAGCAGCCAAGAAGAGGGGGCGGTTCAGCCCCAGCATTTT. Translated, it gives CASSQEEGAVQPQHF.

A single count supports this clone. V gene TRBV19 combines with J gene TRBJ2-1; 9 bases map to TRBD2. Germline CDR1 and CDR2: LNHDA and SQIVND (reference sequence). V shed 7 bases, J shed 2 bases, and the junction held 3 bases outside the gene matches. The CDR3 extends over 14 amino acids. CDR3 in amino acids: CASKKRGAYNEQFF. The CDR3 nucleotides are TGTGCCAGTAAGAAGCGGGGGGCCTACAATGAGCAGTTCTTC. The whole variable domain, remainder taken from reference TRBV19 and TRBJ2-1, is DGGITQSPKYLFRKEGQNVTLSCEQNLNHDAMYWYRQDPGQGLRLIYYSQIVNDFQKGDIAEGYSVSREKKESFPLTVTSAQKNPTAFYLCASKKRGAYNEQFFGPGTRLTVL.

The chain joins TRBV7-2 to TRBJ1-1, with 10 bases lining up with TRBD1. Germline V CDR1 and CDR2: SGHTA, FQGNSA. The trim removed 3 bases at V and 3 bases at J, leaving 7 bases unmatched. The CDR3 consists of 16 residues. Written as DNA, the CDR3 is TGTGCCAGCAGCTTCTGGACAGGGGGAGTAGACACTGAAGCTTTCTTT. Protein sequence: CASSFWTGGVDTEAFF. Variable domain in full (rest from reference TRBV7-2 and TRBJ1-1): GAGVSQSPSNKVTEKGKDVELRCDPISGHTALYWYRQSLGQGLEFLIYFQGNSAPDKSGLPSDRFSAERTGGSVSTLTIQRTQQEDSAVYLCASSFWTGGVDTEAFFGQGTRLTVV.

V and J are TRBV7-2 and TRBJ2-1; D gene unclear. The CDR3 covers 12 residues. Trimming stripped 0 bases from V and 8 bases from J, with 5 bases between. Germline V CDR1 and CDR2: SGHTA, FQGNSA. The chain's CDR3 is CASSLAVDEQFF. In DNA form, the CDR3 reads TGTGCCAGCAGCTTAGCGGTGGATGAGCAGTTCTTC.

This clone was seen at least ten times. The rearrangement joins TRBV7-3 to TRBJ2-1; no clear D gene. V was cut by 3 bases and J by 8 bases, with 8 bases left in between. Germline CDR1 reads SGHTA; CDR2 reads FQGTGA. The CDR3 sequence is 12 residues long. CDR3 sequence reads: CASSFNGYEQFF. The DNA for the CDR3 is TGTGCCAGCAGCTTTAATGGCTATGAGCAGTTCTTC.

In nucleotides, the CDR3 is TGCGCCAGCAGCTTGATGGGTAACACTGAAGCTTTCTTT. Translating it yields CASSLMGNTEAFF. This chain uses TRBV5-1 with TRBJ1-1; D gene ambiguous. This CDR3 contains 13 residues. Trimming shortened V by 1 base and J by 2 bases, and 6 bases separated the two germline ends. Looked up from germline, CDR1 is SGHRS and CDR2 is YFSETQ.

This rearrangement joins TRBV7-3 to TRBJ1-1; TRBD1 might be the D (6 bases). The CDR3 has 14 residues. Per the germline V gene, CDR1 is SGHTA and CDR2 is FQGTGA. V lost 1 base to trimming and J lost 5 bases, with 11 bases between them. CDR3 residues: CASSLIGGRTEAFF. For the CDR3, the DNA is TGTGCCAGCAGCTTAATAGGGGGACGGACTGAAGCTTTCTTT.

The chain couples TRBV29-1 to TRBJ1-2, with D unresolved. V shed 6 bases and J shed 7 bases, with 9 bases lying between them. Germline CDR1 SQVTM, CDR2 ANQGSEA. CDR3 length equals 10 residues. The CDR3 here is CSVRSSGYTF. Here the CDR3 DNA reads TGCAGCGTCAGGTCCTCTGGCTACACCTTC.

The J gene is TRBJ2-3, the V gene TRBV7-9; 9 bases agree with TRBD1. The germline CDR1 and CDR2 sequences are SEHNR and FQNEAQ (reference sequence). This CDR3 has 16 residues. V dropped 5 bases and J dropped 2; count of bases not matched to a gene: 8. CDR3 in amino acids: CASSQKDRGDTDTQYF. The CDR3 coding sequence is TGTGCCAGCAGCCAAAAGGACAGGGGTGACACAGATACGCAGTATTTT.